A selection of T cell receptor beta chains follows, all from one sample in a study of shared clonotypes between healthy human individuals. Sequencing used immunoSEQ multiplex PCR; TCRdb keeps in-frame clones, though not all of them. The table records around 700,000 clones, around three quarters of them present only once. The sample was memory CD4+ T cells sorted from blood. Every receptor here comes from a woman in her thirties in good health. The CDR3 runs from the conserved cysteine through the conserved F or W. The order of the fields is D gene, V gene, J gene, CDR3 protein, CDR3 DNA. D genes are given only for firm matches.

>-|TRBV28|TRBJ2-7
CASRAQPGTRSYEQYF
TGTGCCAGCAGGGCCCAACCCGGGACACGCTCCTACGAGCAGTACTTC
>-|TRBV5-6|TRBJ2-3
CASSLGRSTDTQYF
TGTGCCAGCAGCTTGGGGCGAAGTACAGATACGCAGTATTTT
>-|TRBV28|TRBJ1-1
CASSVSFEAFF
TGTGCCAGCAGTGTGAGCTTTGAAGCTTTCTTT
>-|TRBV6-5|TRBJ1-1
CASSPPTRNTEAFF
TGTGCCAGCAGTCCCCCGACGCGGAACACTGAAGCTTTCTTT
>-|TRBV6-1|TRBJ2-5
CASSVQGPQETQYF
TGTGCCAGCAGCGTACAGGGACCCCAAGAGACCCAGTACTTC
>TRBD1|TRBV7-9|TRBJ2-7
CASSRGVGQGINEQYF
TGTGCCAGCAGCCGGGGGGTAGGACAGGGGATCAACGAGCAGTACTTC
>TRBD1|TRBV6-5|TRBJ1-1
CASNSGQGTDTEAFF
TGTGCCAGCAACAGCGGCCAGGGGACAGACACTGAAGCTTTCTTT
>-|TRBV6-5|TRBJ2-2
CASSYSRDTLGELFF
TGTGCCAGCAGTTACTCTCGGGACACACTCGGGGAGCTGTTTTTT
>-|TRBV2|TRBJ2-1
CASRAENYNEQFF
TGTGCCAGCAGGGCGGAAAACTACAATGAGCAGTTCTTC
>-|TRBV28|TRBJ1-5
CASSNQHQPQHF
TGTGCCAGCAGCAATCAGCATCAGCCCCAGCATTTT